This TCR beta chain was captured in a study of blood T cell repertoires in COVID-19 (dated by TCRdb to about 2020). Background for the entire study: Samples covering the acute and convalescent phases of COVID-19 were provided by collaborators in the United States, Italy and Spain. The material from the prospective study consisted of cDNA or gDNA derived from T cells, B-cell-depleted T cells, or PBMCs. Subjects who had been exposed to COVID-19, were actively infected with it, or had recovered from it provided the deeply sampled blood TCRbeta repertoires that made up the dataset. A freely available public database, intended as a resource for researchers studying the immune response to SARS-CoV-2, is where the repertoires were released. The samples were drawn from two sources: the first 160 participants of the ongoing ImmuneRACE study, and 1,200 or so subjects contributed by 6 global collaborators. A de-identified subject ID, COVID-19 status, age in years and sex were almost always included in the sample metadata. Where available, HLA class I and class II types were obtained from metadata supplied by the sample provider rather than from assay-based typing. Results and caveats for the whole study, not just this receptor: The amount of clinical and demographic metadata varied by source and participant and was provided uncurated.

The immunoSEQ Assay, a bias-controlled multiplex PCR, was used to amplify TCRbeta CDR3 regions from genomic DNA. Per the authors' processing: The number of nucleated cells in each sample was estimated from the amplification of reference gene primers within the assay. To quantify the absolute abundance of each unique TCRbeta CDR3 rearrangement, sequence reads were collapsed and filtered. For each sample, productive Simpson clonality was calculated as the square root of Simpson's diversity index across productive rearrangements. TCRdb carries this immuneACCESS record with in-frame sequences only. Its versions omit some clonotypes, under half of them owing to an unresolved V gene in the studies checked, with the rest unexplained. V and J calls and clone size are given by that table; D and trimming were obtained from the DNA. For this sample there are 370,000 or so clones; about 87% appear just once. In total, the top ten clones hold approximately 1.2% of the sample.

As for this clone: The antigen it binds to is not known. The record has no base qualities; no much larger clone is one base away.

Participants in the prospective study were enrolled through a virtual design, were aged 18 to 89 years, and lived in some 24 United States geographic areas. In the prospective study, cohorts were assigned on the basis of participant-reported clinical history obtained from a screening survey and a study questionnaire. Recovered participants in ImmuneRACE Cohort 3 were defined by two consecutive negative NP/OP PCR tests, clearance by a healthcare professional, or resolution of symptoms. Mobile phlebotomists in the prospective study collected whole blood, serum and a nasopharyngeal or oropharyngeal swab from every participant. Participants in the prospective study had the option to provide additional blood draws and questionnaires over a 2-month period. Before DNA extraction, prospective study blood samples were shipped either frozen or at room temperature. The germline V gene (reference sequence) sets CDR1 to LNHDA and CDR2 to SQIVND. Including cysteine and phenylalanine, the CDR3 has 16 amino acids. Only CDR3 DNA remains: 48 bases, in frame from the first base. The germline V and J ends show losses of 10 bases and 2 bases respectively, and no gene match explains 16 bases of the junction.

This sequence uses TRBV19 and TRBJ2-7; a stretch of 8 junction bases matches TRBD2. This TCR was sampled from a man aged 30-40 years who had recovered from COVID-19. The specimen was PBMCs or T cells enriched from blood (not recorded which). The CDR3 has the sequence CATSRPGAGGTYEQYF. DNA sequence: TGTGCCACCTCCCGCCCGGGGGCGGGAGGAACCTACGAGCAGTACTTC.